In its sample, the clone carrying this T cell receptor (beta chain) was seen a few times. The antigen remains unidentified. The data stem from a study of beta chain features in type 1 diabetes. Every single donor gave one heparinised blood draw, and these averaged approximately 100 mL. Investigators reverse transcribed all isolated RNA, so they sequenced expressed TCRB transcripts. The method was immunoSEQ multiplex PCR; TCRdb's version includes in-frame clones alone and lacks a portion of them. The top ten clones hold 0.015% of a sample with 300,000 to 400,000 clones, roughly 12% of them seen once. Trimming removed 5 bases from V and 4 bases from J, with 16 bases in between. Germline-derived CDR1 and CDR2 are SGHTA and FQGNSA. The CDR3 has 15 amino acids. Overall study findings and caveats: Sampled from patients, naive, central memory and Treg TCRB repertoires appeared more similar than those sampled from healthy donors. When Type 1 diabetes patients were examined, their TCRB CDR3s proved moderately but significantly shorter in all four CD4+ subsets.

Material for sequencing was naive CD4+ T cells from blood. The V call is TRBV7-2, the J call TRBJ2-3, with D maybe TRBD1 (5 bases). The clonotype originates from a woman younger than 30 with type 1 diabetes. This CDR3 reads CASSLGANTPDTQYF. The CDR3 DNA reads TGTGCCAGCAGCCTAGGGGCCAACACCCCAGATACGCAGTATTTT.